The 9 T cell receptor beta chains in this list originate from one sample, sequenced in a study of OX40 agonist ivuxolimab in advanced cancers. Here immunoSEQ multiplex PCR was the method, and the copy in TCRdb shows in-frame clones only, minus some. The data contain about 89,000 clones, approximately 91% of them singletons. Sequenced material: CD4+ or CD8+ T cells sorted from blood, taken in a trial of the OX40 agonist ivuxolimab. All receptors derive from an adult with an advanced solid tumor such as melanoma, head and neck, liver or kidney cancer.

The V and J genes are TRBV5-1 and TRBJ2-5; D remains ambiguous. CDR1 SGHRS and CDR2 YFSETQ come from the germline V gene. The CDR3 is 13 amino acids. The V gene lost 4 bases and the J gene lost 2 bases, with 9 bases spanning the gap. In DNA, the CDR3 is TGCGCCAGCAGCAGGTGGGAACAAGAGACCCAGTACTTC. Its translation: CASSRWEQETQYF.

The CDR3 nucleotides read TGCGCCAGCAGCTTGGCCGGGATTCCAGAGACCCAGTACTTC. Its translation: CASSLAGIPETQYF. The chain couples TRBV5-1 to TRBJ2-5; D is perhaps TRBD2 (5 bases). The CDR3 runs 14 residues. V lost 0 bases and J lost 4, with 10 bases in between. From germline, CDR1 is SGHRS and CDR2 YFSETQ.

This chain links TRBV29-1 with TRBJ2-1; 8 nucleotides align to TRBD1. The junction had 5 bases not matched to a gene; V was cut back by 3 bases and J by 1 base. There are 15 residues in the CDR3. Germline V gives CDR1 SQVTM, CDR2 ANQGSEA. CDR3 nucleotide sequence: TGCAGCGTTGATCCCACAGGGGGATCCTACAATGAGCAGTTCTTC. Its translation is CSVDPTGGSYNEQFF.

The chain has TRBV7-2 and TRBJ1-4, with 7 bases lining up with TRBD1. Trimming cost V 5 bases and J 8 bases; bases outside gene matches: 8. CDR3 length: 14 residues. Germline-derived CDR1 and CDR2 are SGHTA and FQGNSA. The CDR3 sequence is CASSEARGGEKLFF. CDR3 nucleotide sequence: TGTGCCAGCAGCGAGGCCAGGGGGGGCGAAAAACTGTTTTTT.

CDR3 nucleotides: TGTGCCTGGGGTAGAGGGGGGAACACCGGGGAGCTGTTTTTT. Translating it yields CAWGRGGNTGELFF. The chain uses TRBV30 and TRBJ2-2; tentatively, D is TRBD1 (6 bases). Per germline, CDR1 GTSNPN and CDR2 SVGIG (reference sequence). Trimming took 5 bases from V and 1 from J, leaving 11 bases between them. The CDR3 has 14 amino acids.

The chain recombines TRBV5-6 with TRBJ1-6; 10 bases are shared with TRBD1. Germline V lookup: CDR1 SGHDT, CDR2 YYEEEE. The CDR3 sequence is 18 residues long. After removal of 4 bases from V and 10 bases from J, the junction contained 17 bases not matched to a gene. The CDR3 spells CASSQTAGTGVIGSPLHF. The CDR3 nucleotides are TGTGCCAGCAGCCAAACGGCCGGGACAGGGGTAATAGGGTCACCCCTCCACTTT.

This sequence joins TRBV18 and TRBJ2-1, with 11 bases identical to TRBD2. V gave up 0 bases and J gave up 7 bases; unmatched junction bases: 5. The CDR3 is 16 residues long. The germline V gene encodes CDR1 KGHSH and CDR2 LQKENI. Here the CDR3 reads CASSPPGLAAMNEQFF. CDR3 sequence (DNA): TGTGCCAGCTCACCACCGGGACTAGCGGCCATGAATGAGCAGTTCTTC.

This sequence joins TRBV5-1 and TRBJ2-3; 8 positions match TRBD2. This CDR3 has 17 amino acids. The trim removed 4 bases at V and 6 bases at J, leaving 16 bases unmatched. The germline V gene encodes CDR1 SGHRS and CDR2 YFSETQ. The CDR3 nucleotides read TGCGCCAGCAGCACCCGAGAGATTCGGGGGGGCCTTGATACGCAGTATTTT. Protein product: CASSTREIRGGLDTQYF.

J is TRBJ2-2 and V is TRBV5-1; 14 nucleotides align to TRBD2. The CDR3 length is 18 residues. CDR1 and CDR2 from the germline V gene are SGHRS and YFSETQ. The J segment lost 7 bases and the V segment lost 0 bases, leaving 8 bases of the junction unmatched. The CDR3 reads CASSLEGTSGSFGGELFF. CDR3 bases: TGCGCCAGCAGCTTGGAAGGGACTAGCGGGAGTTTTGGCGGGGAGCTGTTTTTT. Filled out from reference TRBV5-1 and TRBJ2-2, the complete variable domain reads KAGVTQTPRYLIKTRGQQVTLSCSPISGHRSVSWYQQTPGQGLQFLFEYFSETQRNKGNFPGRFSGRQFSNSRSEMNVSTLELGDSALYLCASSLEGTSGSFGGELFFGEGSRLTVL.